Listed here are 14 T cell receptor beta chains from one sample, sequenced in a study of cytomegalovirus exposure and HLA in healthy donors. The PCR ran on 60 Vbeta and 13 Jbeta primers. TCRdb's table, derived via immunoSEQ multiplex PCR, lists solely in-frame clones and lacks some. The sample holds under 150,000 clones, roughly four fifths seen once. The sequenced sample was PBMCs. These receptors all come from a woman in her forties in good health and CMV-seropositive.

The chain employs TRBV19 and TRBJ1-2; possibly TRBD1 for D (5 bases). The V end lost 3 bases, the J end lost 7 bases, and 12 bases lay between the germline ends. Germline assignment: CDR1 LNHDA and CDR2 SQIVND (reference sequence). The CDR3 has 13 residues. The CDR3 sequence is CASSMLGQAGYTF. CDR3 DNA: TGTGCCAGTAGTATGCTGGGGCAGGCTGGCTACACCTTC.

The chain employs TRBV29-1 and TRBJ2-7; a possible D gene is TRBD1 (6 bases). The CDR3 contains 13 residues. Trimming pared 7 bases from V and 1 base from J, leaving 14 bases between. CDR1 is SQVTM and CDR2 is ANQGSEA in the germline V gene. The CDR3 sequence: CSGGQGPSYEQYF. The CDR3 nucleotides read TGCAGCGGAGGGCAGGGGCCATCCTACGAGCAGTACTTC.

This clone occurred once. The chain employs TRBV6-1 and TRBJ2-1; TRBD2 agrees at 11 bases. The V gene end was trimmed by 1 base and the J gene end by 6 bases; junction bases not matched to a gene: 20. CDR3 length: 21 amino acids. The germline CDR1 and CDR2 sequences are MNHNS and SASEGT. The CDR3 is CASSEVDPRLAGGTLRNEQFF. The CDR3 DNA sequence: TGTGCCAGCAGTGAAGTCGACCCTAGGTTAGCGGGAGGGACCTTACGCAATGAGCAGTTCTTC.

This chain connects TRBV27 to TRBJ2-1; no clear D gene. The CDR3 length is 16 residues. V was pared by 6 bases and J by 1 base, with 16 bases between. Germline V gives CDR1 MNHEY, CDR2 SMNVEV (reference sequence). The DNA for the CDR3 is TGTGCCAGCAGCCCCCCCGGAGTCGGGTCCTACAATGAGCAGTTCTTC. Encoded protein: CASSPPGVGSYNEQFF.

The chain couples TRBV9 to TRBJ2-7; TRBD1 aligns across 9 bases. Germline V lookup: CDR1 SGDLS, CDR2 YYNGEE. The ends lost 0 bases at V and 4 bases at J; junction bases unmatched: 8. This CDR3 is built from 16 residues. The CDR3, as DNA: TGTGCCAGCAGCGTAGCCCCGGGACAGGGAATTTACGAGCAGTACGTC. Protein: CASSVAPGQGIYEQYV.

V usage is TRBV9 and J usage is TRBJ1-2; possible D gene TRBD1, 6 bases. This CDR3 contains 15 residues. Trimming cost V 4 bases and J 2 bases, with 15 bases left between them. Germline V lookup: CDR1 SGDLS, CDR2 YYNGEE. The CDR3 is CASSLGGGANYGYTF. The CDR3 DNA follows: TGTGCCAGCAGCCTAGGGGGGGGCGCGAACTATGGCTACACCTTC.

The chain couples TRBV9 to TRBJ2-5; 11 bases agree with TRBD2. The CDR3 is made up of 15 amino acids. Germline lookup yields CDR1 SGDLS and CDR2 YYNGEE. J gave up 1 base and V 3 bases, and 2 bases lay outside the gene matches. The CDR3 bases are TGTGCCAGCAGCGCGACTAGCGGGGTCCAAGAGACCCAGTACTTC. Its translation: CASSATSGVQETQYF.

The V and J genes are TRBV9 and TRBJ2-7; 9 positions agree with TRBD1. The length of the CDR3 is 15 residues. CDR1 is SGDLS and CDR2 is YYNGEE in the germline V gene. V was clipped by 0 bases and J by 4 bases; unmatched bases: 5. The CDR3 DNA reads TGTGCCAGCAGCGTAGGGGGACAGGGAGGATACGAGCAGTACTTC. Protein: CASSVGGQGGYEQYF.

This clone has more than one count but fewer than ten. The chain carries TRBV29-1 and TRBJ2-1; no clear D. Germline CDR1 and CDR2: SQVTM and ANQGSEA. V dropped 5 bases and J dropped 0 bases, with 11 bases sitting between them. This CDR3 contains 14 residues. The DNA for the CDR3 is TGCAGCGTTCGGGTTAAGAGCTCCTACAATGAGCAGTTCTTC. Translating it yields CSVRVKSSYNEQFF.

This clone was recorded a few times. The genes are TRBV7-2 and TRBJ2-7, with D perhaps matching TRBD2 (5 bases). CDR3 length equals 12 residues. The V gene lost 2 bases and the J gene lost 3 bases, with 5 bases spanning the gap. CDR1 is SGHTA and CDR2 is FQGNSA in the germline V gene. The CDR3 is CASSLTSYEQYF. The CDR3 DNA is TGTGCCAGCAGCTTAACTAGCTACGAGCAGTACTTC.

The chain has TRBV5-6 and TRBJ2-3; maybe TRBD2 (6 bases). Germline lookup yields CDR1 SGHDT and CDR2 YYEEEE. The CDR3 runs to 13 residues. The V end lost 0 bases, the J end lost 4 bases, and 6 bases lay between the germline ends. DNA for the CDR3: TGTGCCAGCAGCTTGGGGGGGGCAGATACGCAGTATTTT. Residues: CASSLGGADTQYF. Supplemented by reference TRBV5-6 and TRBJ2-3, the full variable domain reads DAGVTQSPTHLIKTRGQQVTLRCSPKSGHDTVSWYQQALGQGPQFIFQYYEEEERQRGNFPDRFSGHQFPNYSSELNVNALLLGDSALYLCASSLGGADTQYFGPGTRLTVL.

This clone came up once. This rearrangement joins TRBV6-1 to TRBJ1-2; D is possibly TRBD1 (6 bases). The CDR3 sequence is 14 residues long. V was clipped by 6 bases and J by 4 bases, with 15 bases between them. Germline CDR1 MNHNS, CDR2 SASEGT. CDR3 loop: CASSPGQSFYGYTF. The CDR3 bases are TGTGCCAGCAGCCCCGGACAGAGTTTCTATGGCTACACCTTC.

The rearrangement links TRBV27 to TRBJ1-2; TRBD1 might be the D (5 bases). Looked up from germline, CDR1 is MNHEY and CDR2 is SMNVEV (reference sequence). This CDR3 has 16 residues. V was shortened by 2 bases and J by 0 bases, with 13 bases between the two germline ends. CDR3 sequence (DNA): TGTGCCAGCAGTTTAGTAGGGGAGGGGACTAACTATGGCTACACCTTC. Amino acids: CASSLVGEGTNYGYTF.

This clone was seen once. The J gene is TRBJ2-1, the V gene TRBV27; TRBD2 matches 9 bases. With V trimmed by 4 bases and J by 4 bases, 5 bases remained unmatched. CDR1 MNHEY and CDR2 SMNVEV come from the germline V gene (reference sequence). The CDR3 is 15 amino acids. Here the CDR3 DNA reads TGTGCCAGCAGTTCCCGCGGGGGGGCATACAATGAGCAGTTCTTC. Protein sequence: CASSSRGGAYNEQFF.